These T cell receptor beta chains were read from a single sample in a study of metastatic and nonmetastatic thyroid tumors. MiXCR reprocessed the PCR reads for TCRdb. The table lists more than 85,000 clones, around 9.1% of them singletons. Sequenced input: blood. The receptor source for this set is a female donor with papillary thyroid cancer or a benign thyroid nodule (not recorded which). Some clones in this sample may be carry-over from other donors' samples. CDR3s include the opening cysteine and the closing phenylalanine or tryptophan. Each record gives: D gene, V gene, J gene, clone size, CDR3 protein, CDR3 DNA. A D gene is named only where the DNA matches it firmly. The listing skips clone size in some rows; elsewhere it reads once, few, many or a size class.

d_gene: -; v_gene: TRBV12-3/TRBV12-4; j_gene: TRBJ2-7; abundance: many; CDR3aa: CASSPNSYEQYF; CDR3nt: TGTGCCAGCAGTCCCAATTCCTACGAGCAGTACTTC
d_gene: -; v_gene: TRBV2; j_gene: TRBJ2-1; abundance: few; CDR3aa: CASEKTRDEQFF; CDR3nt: TGTGCCAGCGAAAAGACAAGGGATGAGCAGTTCTTC
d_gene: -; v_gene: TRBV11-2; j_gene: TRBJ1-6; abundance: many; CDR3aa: CASSLAQYSPLHF; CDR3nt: TGTGCCAGCAGCTTAGCGCAGTATTCACCCCTCCACTTT
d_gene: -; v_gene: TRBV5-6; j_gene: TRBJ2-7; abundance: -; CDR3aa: CASRKGAGTLEQYF; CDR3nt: TGTGCCAGCAGAAAAGGGGCAGGGACCCTCGAGCAGTACTTC
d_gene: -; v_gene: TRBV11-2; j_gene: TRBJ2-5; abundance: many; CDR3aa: CASSDGGLGRETQYF; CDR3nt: TGTGCCAGCAGCGATGGAGGACTGGGTAGAGAGACCCAGTACTTC
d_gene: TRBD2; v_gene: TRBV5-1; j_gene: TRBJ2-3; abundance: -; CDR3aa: CASSFRTGLALDTQYF; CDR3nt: TGCGCCAGCAGCTTCCGTACGGGACTAGCTTTAGATACGCAGTATTTT
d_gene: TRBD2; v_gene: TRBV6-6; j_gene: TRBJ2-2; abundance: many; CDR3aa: CASSYSPAAGGRTGELFF; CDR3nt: TGTGCCAGCAGTTACTCCCCCGCAGCGGGGGGACGCACCGGGGAGCTGTTTTTT
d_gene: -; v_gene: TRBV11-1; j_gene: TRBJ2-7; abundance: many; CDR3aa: CASSLFRGESYEQYF; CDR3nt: TGTGCCAGCAGCTTGTTCCGGGGCGAGTCCTACGAGCAGTACTTC
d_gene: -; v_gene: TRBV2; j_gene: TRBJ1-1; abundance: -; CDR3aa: CASSDGVNTEAFF; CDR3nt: TGTGCCAGCAGTGATGGTGTGAACACTGAAGCTTTCTTT
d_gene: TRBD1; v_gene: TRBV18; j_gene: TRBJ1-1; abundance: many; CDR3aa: CASSPGQGNTEAFF; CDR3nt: TGTGCCAGCTCACCTGGACAGGGGAACACTGAAGCTTTCTTT